The T cell receptor beta chain under discussion was sequenced for a study of cytomegalovirus exposure and HLA in healthy donors. Study details: As an earlier analysis found, about 190 million T cells yielded approximately 100 million unique TCR beta sequences.

In the PCR, 60 Vbeta and 13 Jbeta primers were used. Source study methods: An analysis performed later counted 60 million to 90 million unique TCR beta chains (roughly 10 million of them shared). The data were produced by immunoSEQ multiplex PCR, yet TCRdb's version contains in-frame clones alone and is incomplete. The DNA was the basis for D and trimming; V, J and clone size are from that table. The sample lists approximately 73,000 clones, 63% occurring once. A word on this clone: Its cognate antigen is unknown.

Notes on the study in general: TCR beta V- and J-gene trimming was later associated with a missense DCLRE1C variant. Several of the most significant clusters were apparently associated with common viral pathogens in a later analysis.

This CDR3 is built from 12 residues. From germline, CDR1 is SNHLY and CDR2 FYNNEI. Trimming cost V 10 bases and J 3 bases; bases outside gene matches: 2. This clonotype was obtained from a young man in good health and CMV-seropositive. The material sequenced was PBMCs. The chain has TRBV2 and TRBJ2-1, with 8 bases that match TRBD2. The CDR3 is CANRGGYNEQFF. DNA for the CDR3: TGTGCCAACCGGGGGGGCTACAATGAGCAGTTCTTC. Supplemented by reference TRBV2 and TRBJ2-1, the full variable domain reads EPEVTQTPSHQVTQMGQEVILRCVPISNHLYFYWYRQILGQKVEFLVSFYNNEISEKSEIFDDQFSVERPDGSNFTLKIRSTKLEDSAMYFCANRGGYNEQFFGPGTRLTVL.